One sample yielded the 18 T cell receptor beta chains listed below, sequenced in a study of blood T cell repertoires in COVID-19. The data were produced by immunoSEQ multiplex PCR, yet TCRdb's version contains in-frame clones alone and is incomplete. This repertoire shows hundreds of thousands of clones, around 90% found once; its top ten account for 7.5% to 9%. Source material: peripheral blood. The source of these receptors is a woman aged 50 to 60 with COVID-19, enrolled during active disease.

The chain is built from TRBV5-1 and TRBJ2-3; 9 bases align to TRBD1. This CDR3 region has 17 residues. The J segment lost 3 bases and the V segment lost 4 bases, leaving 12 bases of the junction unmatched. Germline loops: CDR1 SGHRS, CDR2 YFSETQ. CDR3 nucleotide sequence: TGCGCCAGCAGCGGGTGGGACAGGGCCGAGCAGACAGATACGCAGTATTTT. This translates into CASSGWDRAEQTDTQYF.

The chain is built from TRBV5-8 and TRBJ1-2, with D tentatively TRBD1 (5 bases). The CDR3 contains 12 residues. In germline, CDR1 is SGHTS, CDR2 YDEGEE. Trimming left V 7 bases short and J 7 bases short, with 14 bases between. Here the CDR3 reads CASGGVHGGYTF. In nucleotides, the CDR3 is TGTGCCAGCGGGGGGGTCCACGGTGGCTACACCTTC.

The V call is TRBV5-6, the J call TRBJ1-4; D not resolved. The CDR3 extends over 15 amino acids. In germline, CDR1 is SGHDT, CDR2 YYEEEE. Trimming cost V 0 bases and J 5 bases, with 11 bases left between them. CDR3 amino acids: CASSLGNSWNEKLFF. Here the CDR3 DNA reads TGTGCCAGCAGCTTGGGAAACAGCTGGAATGAAAAACTGTTTTTT.

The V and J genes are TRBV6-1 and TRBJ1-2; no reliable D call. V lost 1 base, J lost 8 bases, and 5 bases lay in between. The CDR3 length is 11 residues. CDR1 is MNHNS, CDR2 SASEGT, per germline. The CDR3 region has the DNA TGTGCCAGCAGTGAAGTGAGGGGCTACACCTTC. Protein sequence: CASSEVRGYTF.

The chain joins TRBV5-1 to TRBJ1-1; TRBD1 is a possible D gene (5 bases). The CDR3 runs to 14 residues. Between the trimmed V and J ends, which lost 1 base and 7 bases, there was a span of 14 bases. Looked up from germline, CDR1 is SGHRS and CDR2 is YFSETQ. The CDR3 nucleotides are TGCGCCAGCAGCTTGTGGCAGGGTTTGGGTGAAGCTTTCTTT. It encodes CASSLWQGLGEAFF. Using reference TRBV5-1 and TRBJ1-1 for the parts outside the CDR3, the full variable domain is KAGVTQTPRYLIKTRGQQVTLSCSPISGHRSVSWYQQTPGQGLQFLFEYFSETQRNKGNFPGRFSGRQFSNSRSEMNVSTLELGDSALYLCASSLWQGLGEAFFGQGTRLTVV.

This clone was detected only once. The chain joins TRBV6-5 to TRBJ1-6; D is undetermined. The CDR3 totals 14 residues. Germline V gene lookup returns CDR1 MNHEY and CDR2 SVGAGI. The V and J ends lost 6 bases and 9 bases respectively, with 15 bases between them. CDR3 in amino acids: CASSSWEAGSPLHF. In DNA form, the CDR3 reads TGTGCCAGCAGCTCATGGGAGGCGGGTTCACCCCTCCACTTT.

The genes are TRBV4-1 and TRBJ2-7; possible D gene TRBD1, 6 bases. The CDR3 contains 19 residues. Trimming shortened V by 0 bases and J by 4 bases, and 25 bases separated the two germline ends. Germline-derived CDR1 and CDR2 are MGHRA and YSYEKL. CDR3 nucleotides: TGCGCCAGCAGCCAAGATAATAACCATCTGGGGGCCGGATGGTACGAGCAGTACTTC. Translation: CASSQDNNHLGAGWYEQYF.

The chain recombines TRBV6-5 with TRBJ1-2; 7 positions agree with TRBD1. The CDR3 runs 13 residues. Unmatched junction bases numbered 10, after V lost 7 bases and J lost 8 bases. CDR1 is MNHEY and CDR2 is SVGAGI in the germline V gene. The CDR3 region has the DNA TGTGCCAGCAAGACTACAGGGGCGAGAGGCTACACCTTC. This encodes CASKTTGARGYTF.

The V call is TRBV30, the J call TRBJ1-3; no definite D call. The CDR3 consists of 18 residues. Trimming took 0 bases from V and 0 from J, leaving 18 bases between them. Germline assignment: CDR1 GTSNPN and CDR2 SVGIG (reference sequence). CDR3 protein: CAWSVRAWMTSSGNTIYF. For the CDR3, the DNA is TGTGCCTGGAGTGTCCGAGCCTGGATGACAAGCTCTGGAAACACCATATATTTT.

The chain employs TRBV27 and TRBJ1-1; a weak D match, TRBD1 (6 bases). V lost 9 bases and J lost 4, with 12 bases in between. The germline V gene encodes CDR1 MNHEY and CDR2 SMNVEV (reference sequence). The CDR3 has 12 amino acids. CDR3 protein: CARPGAATEAFF. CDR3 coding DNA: TGTGCCAGACCAGGGGCAGCCACTGAAGCTTTCTTT.

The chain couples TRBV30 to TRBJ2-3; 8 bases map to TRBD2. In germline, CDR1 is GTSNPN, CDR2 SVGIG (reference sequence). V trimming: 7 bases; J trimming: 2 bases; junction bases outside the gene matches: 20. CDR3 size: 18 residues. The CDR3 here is CALEDRAGARLVTDTQYF. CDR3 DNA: TGTGCCTTGGAAGATCGAGCGGGGGCTCGACTCGTCACAGATACGCAGTATTTT.

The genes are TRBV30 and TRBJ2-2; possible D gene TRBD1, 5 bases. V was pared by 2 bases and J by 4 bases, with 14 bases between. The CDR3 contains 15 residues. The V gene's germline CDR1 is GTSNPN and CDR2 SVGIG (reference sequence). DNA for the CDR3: TGTGCCTGGAGTATCCAGGGTGGTAGCACCGGGGAGCTGTTTTTT. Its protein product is CAWSIQGGSTGELFF.

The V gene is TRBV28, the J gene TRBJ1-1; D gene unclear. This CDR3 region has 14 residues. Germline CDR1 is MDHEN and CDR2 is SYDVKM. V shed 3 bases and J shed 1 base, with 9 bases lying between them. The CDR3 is CASSFARSNTEAFF. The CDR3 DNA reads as TGTGCCAGCAGTTTCGCCAGGTCGAACACTGAAGCTTTCTTT.

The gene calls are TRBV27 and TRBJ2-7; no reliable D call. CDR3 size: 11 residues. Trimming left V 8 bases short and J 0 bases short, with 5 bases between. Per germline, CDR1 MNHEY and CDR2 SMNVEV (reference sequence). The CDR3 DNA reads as TGTGCCAGCGGAGACTCCTACGAGCAGTACTTC. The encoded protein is CASGDSYEQYF.

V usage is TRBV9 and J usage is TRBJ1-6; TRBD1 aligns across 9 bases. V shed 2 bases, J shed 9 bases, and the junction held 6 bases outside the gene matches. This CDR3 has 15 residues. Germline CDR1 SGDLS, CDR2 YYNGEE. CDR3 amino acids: CASSVGQGFPSPLHF. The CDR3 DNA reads TGTGCCAGCAGCGTCGGACAGGGGTTCCCTTCACCCCTCCACTTT.

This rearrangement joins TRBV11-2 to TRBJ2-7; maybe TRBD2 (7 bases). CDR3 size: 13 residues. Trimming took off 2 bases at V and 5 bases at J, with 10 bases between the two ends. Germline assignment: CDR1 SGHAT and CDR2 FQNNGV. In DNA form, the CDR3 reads TGTGCCAGCAGCTTAAAGGGGGGGCACGAGCAGTACTTC. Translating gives CASSLKGGHEQYF.

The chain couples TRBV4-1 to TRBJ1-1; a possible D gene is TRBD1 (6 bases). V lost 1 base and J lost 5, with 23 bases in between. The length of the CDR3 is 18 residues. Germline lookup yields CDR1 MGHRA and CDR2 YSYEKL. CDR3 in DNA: TGCGCCAGCAGCCAAGGTTTCAGGGGACCCTCGTCGTGGACTGAAGCTTTCTTT. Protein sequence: CASSQGFRGPSSWTEAFF.

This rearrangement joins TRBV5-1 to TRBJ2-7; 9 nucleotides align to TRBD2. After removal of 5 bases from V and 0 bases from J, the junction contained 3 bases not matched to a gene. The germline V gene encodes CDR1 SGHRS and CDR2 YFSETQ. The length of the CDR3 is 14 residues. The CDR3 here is CASRVAGASYEQYF. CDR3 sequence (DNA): TGCGCCAGCAGGGTAGCGGGGGCCTCCTACGAGCAGTACTTC.